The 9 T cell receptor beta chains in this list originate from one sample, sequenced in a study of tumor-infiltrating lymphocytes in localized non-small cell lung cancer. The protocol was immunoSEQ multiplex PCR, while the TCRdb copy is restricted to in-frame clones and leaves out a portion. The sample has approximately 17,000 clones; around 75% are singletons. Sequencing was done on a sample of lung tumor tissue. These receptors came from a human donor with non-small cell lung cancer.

The CDR3 reads CASSPSGGTYEQYF. The CDR3 DNA sequence: TGTGCCAGCAGCCCTAGCGGGGGCACCTACGAGCAGTACTTC. This chain connects TRBV11-3 to TRBJ2-7; 10 bases map to TRBD2. The length of the CDR3 is 14 residues. The germline V gene encodes CDR1 SGHNT and CDR2 YENEEA. V gave up 5 bases and J gave up 2 bases; unmatched junction bases: 3.

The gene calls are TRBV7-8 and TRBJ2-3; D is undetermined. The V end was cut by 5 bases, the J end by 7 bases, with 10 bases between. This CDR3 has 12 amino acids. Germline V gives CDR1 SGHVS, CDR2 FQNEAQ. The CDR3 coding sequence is TGTGCCAGCAGCCGCGAAGGGAATACGCAGTATTTT. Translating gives CASSREGNTQYF.

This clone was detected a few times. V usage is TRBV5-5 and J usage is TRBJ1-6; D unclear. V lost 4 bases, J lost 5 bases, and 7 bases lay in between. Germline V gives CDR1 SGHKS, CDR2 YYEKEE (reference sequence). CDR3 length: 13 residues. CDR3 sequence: CASSLTDNSPLHF. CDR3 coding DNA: TGTGCCAGCAGCCTCACAGATAATTCACCCCTCCACTTT. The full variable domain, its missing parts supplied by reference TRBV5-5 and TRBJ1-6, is DAGVTQSPTHLIKTRGQQVTLRCSPISGHKSVSWYQQVLGQGPQFIFQYYEKEERGRGNFPDRFSARQFPNYSSELNVNALLLGDSALYLCASSLTDNSPLHFGNGTRLTVT.

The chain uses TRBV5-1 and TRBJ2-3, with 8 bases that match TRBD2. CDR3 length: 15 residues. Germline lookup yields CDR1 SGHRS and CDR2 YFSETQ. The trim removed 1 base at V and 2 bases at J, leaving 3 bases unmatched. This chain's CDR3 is CASSLSSGHTDTQYF. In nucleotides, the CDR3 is TGCGCCAGCAGCTTGTCTAGCGGGCACACAGATACGCAGTATTTT.

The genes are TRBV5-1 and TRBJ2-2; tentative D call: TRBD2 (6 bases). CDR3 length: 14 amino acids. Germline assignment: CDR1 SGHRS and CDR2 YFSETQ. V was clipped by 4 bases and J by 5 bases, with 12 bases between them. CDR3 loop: CASSPGRGTGELFF. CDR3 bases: TGCGCCAGCAGCCCGGGTCGGGGGACCGGGGAGCTGTTTTTT.

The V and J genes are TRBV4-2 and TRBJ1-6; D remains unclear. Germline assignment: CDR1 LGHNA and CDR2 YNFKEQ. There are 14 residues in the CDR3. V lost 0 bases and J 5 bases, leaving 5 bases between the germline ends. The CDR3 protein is CASSQEDHNSPLHF. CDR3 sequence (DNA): TGTGCCAGCAGCCAAGAAGACCATAATTCACCCCTCCACTTT.

The DNA of the CDR3 is TGTGCCAGCTCACCAATGACAGCCAAAAACATTCAGTACTTC. This translates into CASSPMTAKNIQYF. This chain connects TRBV18 to TRBJ2-4; no clear D. This CDR3 contains 14 residues. V shed 2 bases and J shed 0 bases, with 5 bases lying between them. Germline loops: CDR1 KGHSH, CDR2 LQKENI.

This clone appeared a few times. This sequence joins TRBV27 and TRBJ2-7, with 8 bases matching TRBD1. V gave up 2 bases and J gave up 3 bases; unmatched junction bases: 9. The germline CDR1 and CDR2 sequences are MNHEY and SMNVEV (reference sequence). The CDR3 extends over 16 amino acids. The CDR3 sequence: CASSLGGQGRNYEQYF. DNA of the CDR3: TGTGCCAGCAGTTTAGGCGGACAGGGTCGAAACTACGAGCAGTACTTC.

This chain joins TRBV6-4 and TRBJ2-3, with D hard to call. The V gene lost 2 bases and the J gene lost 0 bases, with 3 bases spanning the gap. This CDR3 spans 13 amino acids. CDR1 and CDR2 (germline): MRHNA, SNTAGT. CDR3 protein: CASSDGSTDTQYF. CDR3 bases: TGTGCCAGCAGTGACGGGAGCACAGATACGCAGTATTTT.